The T cell receptor (beta chain) under discussion was sequenced for a study of OX40 agonist ivuxolimab in advanced cancers. Study-level background: Ivuxolimab, an antibody that agonizes OX40 (CD134), was administered to the patients. The study's findings and limits: Some nonresponders additionally presented with little normalized T-cell clonal expansion. Circulating CD4+ and CD8+ T cells showed clonal expansion by week 6 at 0.1 to 3.0 mg/kg.

V lost 0 bases to trimming and J lost 2 bases; unmatched junction nucleotides: 3. This CDR3 contains 15 residues. The V gene's germline CDR1 is SGHNT and CDR2 YYREEE (reference sequence). As concerns this clone: The antigen is undetermined.

The protocol was immunoSEQ multiplex PCR, while the TCRdb copy is restricted to in-frame clones and leaves out a portion. The sample yields roughly 53,000 clones, over 80% seen once. Specimen: CD4+ or CD8+ T cells sorted from blood, collected in a trial of the OX40 agonist ivuxolimab. This TCR came from an adult with an advanced solid tumor such as melanoma, head and neck, liver or kidney cancer. The chain combines TRBV5-4 with TRBJ1-2; 8 bases fit TRBD1. The CDR3 DNA follows: TGTGCCAGCAGCTTGGGGGGACAGGCAAACTATGGCTACACCTTC. Its translation is CASSLGGQANYGYTF.